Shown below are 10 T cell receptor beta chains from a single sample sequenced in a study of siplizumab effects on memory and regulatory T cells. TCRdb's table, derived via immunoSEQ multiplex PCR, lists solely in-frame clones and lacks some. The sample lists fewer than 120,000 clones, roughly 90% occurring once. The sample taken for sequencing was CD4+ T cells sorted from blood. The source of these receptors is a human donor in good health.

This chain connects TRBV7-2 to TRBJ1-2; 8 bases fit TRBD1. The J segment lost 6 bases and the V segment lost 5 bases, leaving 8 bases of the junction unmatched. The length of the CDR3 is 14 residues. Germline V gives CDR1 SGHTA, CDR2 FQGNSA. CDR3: CASSPGTGLHGYTF. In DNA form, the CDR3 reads TGTGCCAGCAGCCCAGGGACAGGTCTTCATGGCTACACCTTC.

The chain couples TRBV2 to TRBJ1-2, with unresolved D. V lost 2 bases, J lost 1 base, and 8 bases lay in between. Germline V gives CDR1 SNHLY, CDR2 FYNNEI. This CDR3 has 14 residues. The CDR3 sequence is CASSERRLNYGYTF. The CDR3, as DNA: TGTGCCAGCAGTGAACGGCGCCTTAACTATGGCTACACCTTC. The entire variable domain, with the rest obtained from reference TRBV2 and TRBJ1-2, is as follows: EPEVTQTPSHQVTQMGQEVILRCVPISNHLYFYWYRQILGQKVEFLVSFYNNEISEKSEIFDDQFSVERPDGSNFTLKIRSTKLEDSAMYFCASSERRLNYGYTFGSGTRLTVV.

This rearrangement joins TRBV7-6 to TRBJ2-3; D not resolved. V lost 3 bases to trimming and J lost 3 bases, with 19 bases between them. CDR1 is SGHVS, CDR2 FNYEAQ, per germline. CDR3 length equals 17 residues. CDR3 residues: CASSFSVADGVTDTQYF. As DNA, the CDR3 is TGTGCCAGCAGCTTCTCGGTGGCAGATGGTGTTACAGATACGCAGTATTTT.

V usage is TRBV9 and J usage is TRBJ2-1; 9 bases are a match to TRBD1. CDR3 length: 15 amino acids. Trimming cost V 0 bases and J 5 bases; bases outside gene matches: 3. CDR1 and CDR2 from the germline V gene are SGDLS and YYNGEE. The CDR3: CASSVGGTGNNEQFF. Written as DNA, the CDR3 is TGTGCCAGCAGCGTAGGTGGGACAGGGAACAATGAGCAGTTCTTC.

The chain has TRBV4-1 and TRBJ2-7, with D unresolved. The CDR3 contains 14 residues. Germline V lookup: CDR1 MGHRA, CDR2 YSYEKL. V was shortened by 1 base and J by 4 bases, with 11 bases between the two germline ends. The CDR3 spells CASSQVLGLYEQYF. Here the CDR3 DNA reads TGCGCCAGCAGCCAAGTACTGGGTTTGTACGAGCAGTACTTC.

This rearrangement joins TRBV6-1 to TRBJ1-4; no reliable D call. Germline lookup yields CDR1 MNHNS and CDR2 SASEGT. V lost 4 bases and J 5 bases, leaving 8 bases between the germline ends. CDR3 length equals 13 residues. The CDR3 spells CASSVVRNEKLFF. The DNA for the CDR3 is TGTGCCAGCAGTGTGGTTAGGAATGAAAAACTGTTTTTT.

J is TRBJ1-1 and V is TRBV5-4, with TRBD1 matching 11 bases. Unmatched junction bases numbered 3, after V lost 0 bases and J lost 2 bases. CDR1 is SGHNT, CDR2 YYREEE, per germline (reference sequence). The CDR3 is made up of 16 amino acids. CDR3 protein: CASSLGGQGVNTEAFF. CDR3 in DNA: TGTGCCAGCAGCTTGGGGGGACAGGGGGTAAACACTGAAGCTTTCTTT.

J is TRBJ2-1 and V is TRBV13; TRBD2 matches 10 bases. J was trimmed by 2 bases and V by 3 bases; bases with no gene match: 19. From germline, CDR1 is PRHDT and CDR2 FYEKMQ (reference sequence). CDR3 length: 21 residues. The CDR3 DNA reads TGTGCCAGCAGCTTGCGGCAGGGACGGACTAAGCGGGAGGGGGCCTACAATGAGCAGTTCTTC. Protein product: CASSLRQGRTKREGAYNEQFF.

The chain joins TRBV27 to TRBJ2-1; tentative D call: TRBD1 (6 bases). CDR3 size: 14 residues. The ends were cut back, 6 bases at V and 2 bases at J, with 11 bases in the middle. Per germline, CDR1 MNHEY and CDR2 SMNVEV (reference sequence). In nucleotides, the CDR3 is TGTGCCAGCAGACAGGGAGAGACCTACAATGAGCAGTTCTTC. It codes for CASRQGETYNEQFF.

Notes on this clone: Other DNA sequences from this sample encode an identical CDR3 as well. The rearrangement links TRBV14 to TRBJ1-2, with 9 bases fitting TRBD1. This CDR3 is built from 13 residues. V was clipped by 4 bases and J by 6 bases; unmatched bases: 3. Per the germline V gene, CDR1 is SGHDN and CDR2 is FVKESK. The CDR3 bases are TGTGCCAGCAGCCCGCGGACAGGGGATGGCTACACCTTC. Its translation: CASSPRTGDGYTF.